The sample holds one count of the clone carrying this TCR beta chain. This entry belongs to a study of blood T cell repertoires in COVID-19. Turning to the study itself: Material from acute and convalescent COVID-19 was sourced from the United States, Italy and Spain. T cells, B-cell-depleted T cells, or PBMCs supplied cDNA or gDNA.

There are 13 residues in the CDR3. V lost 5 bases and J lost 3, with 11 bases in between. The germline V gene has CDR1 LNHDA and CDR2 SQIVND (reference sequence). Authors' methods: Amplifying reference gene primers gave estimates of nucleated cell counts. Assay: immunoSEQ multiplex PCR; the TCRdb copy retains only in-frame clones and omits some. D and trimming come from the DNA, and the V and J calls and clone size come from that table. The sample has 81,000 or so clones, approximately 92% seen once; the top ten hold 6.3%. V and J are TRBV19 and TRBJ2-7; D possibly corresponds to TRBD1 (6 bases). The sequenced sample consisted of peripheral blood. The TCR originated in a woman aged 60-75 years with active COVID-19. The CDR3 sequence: CASSLGQSYEQYF. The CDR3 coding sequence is TGTGCCAGTAGTCTTGGACAGAGCTACGAGCAGTACTTC.